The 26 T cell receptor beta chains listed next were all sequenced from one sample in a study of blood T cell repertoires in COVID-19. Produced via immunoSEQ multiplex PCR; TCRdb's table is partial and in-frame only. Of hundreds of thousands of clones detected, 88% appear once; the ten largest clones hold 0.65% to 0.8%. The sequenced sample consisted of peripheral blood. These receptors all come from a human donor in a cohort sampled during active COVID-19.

The CDR3 spells CASSARGAGYEQYF. CDR3 coding DNA: TGTGCCAGCAGCGCCAGGGGGGCAGGCTACGAGCAGTACTTC. The chain links TRBV5-4 to TRBJ2-7; tentatively, D is TRBD1 (7 bases). Trimming removed 4 bases from V and 3 bases from J, with 14 bases in between. Germline V gives CDR1 SGHNT, CDR2 YYREEE (reference sequence). The CDR3 length is 14 residues.

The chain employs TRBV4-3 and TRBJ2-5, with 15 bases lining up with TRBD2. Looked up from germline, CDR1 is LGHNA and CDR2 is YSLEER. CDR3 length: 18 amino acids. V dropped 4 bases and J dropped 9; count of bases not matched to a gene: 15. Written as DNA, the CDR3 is TGCGCCAGCAGCCCGACCCGCCCCGACGGACTAGCGGGGGGGGCCCAGTACTTC. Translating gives CASSPTRPDGLAGGAQYF.

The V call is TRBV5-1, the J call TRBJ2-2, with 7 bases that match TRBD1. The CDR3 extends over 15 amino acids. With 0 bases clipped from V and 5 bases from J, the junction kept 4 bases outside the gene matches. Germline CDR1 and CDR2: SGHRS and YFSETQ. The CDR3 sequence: CASSLGQGSTGELFF. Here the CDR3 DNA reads TGCGCCAGCAGCTTGGGACAGGGTAGTACCGGGGAGCTGTTTTTT.

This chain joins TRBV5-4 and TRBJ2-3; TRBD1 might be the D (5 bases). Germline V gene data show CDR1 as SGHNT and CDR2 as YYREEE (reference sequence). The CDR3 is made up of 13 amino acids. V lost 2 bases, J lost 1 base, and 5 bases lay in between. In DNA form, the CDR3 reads TGTGCCAGCAGCTTAGGGGGCACAGATACGCAGTATTTT. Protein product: CASSLGGTDTQYF. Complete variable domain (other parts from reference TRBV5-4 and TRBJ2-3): ETGVTQSPTHLIKTRGQQVTLRCSSQSGHNTVSWYQQALGQGPQFIFQYYREEENGRGNFPPRFSGLQFPNYSSELNVNALELDDSALYLCASSLGGTDTQYFGPGTRLTVL.

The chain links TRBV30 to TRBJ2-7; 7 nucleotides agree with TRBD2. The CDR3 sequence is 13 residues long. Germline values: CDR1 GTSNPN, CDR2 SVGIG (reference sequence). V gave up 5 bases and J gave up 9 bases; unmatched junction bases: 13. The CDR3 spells CAWGAGSRVRQYF. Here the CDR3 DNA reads TGTGCCTGGGGAGCGGGGTCTCGGGTTAGGCAGTACTTC. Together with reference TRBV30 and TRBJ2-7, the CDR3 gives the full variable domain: SQTIHQWPATLVQPVGSPLSLECTVEGTSNPNLYWYRQAAGRGLQLLFYSVGIGQISSEVPQNLSASRPQDRQFILSSKKLLLSDSGFYLCAWGAGSRVRQYFGPGTRLTVT.

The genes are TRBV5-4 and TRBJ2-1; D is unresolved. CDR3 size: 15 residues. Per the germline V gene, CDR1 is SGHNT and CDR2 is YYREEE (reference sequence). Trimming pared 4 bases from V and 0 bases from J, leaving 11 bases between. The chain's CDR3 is CASSIDTGSYNEQFF. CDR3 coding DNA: TGTGCCAGCAGCATCGACACTGGCTCCTACAATGAGCAGTTCTTC.

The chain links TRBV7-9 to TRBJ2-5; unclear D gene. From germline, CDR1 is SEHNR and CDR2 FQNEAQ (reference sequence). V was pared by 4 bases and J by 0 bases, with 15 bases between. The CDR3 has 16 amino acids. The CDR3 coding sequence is TGTGCCAGCAGCTCCTCTACTACGGTCTACCAAGAGACCCAGTACTTC. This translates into CASSSSTTVYQETQYF.

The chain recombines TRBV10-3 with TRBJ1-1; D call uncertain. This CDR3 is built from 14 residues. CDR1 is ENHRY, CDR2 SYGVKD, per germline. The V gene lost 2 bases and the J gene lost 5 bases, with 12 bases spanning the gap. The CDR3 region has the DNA TGTGCCATCAGTGAGGCGGGATCGGGTACTGAAGCTTTCTTT. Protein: CAISEAGSGTEAFF.

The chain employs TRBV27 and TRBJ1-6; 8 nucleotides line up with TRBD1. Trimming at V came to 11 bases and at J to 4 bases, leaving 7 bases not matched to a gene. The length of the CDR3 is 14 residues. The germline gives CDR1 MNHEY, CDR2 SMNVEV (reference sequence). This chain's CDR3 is CAASQGAYNSPLHF. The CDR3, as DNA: TGTGCCGCCTCTCAGGGGGCGTATAATTCACCCCTCCACTTT.

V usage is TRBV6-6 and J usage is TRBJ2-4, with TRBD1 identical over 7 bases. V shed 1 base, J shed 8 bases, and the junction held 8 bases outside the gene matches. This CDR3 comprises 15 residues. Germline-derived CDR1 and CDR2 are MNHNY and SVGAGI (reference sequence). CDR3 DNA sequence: TGTGCCAGCAGTTACTTTGAGGGGGCGAGGGACATTCAGTACTTC. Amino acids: CASSYFEGARDIQYF.

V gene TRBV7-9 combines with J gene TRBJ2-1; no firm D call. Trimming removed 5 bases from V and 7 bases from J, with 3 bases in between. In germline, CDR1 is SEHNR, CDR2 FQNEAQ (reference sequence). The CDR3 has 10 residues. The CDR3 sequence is CASSQNEQFF. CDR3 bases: TGTGCCAGCAGCCAGAATGAGCAGTTCTTC.

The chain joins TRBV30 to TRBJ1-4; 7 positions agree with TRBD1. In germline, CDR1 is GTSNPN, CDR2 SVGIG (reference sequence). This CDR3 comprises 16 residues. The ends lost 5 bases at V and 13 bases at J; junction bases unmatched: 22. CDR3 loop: CAWVHSGQRGGIRLFF. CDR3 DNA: TGTGCCTGGGTTCACTCGGGACAGCGAGGAGGTATAAGACTGTTTTTT.

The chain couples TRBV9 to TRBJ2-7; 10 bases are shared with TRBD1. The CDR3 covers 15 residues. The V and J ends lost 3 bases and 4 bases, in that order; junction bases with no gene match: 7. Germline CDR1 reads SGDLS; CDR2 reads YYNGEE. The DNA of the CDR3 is TGTGCCAGCAGCGAAGGGACAGGGGAATTTTACGAGCAGTACTTC. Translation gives CASSEGTGEFYEQYF.

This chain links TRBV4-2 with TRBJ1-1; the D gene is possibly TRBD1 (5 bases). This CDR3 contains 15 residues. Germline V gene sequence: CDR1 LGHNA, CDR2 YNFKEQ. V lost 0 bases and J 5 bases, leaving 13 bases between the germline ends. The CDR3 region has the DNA TGTGCCAGCAGCCAAGAAAAGGGCGGGGGAACTGAAGCTTTCTTT. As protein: CASSQEKGGGTEAFF.

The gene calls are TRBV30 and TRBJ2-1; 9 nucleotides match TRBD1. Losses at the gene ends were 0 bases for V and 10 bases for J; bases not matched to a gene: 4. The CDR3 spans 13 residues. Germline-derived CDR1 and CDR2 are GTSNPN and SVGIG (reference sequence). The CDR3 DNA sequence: TGTGCCTGGAGTGTAACAGGGGGCGGCGAGCAGTTCTTC. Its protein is CAWSVTGGGEQFF.

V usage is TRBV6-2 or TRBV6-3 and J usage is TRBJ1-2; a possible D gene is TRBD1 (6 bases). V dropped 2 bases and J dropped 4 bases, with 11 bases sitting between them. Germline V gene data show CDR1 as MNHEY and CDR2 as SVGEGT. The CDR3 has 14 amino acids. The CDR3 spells CASSYRRGPYGYTF. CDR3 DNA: TGTGCCAGCAGTTACAGGCGGGGGCCCTATGGCTACACCTTC.

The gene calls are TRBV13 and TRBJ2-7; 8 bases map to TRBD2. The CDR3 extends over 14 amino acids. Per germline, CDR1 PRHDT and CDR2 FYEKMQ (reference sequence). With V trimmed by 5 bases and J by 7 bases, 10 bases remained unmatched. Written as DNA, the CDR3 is TGTGCCAGCAGCGAACGACTAGCGCCGTTAGAGCAGTACTTC. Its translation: CASSERLAPLEQYF.

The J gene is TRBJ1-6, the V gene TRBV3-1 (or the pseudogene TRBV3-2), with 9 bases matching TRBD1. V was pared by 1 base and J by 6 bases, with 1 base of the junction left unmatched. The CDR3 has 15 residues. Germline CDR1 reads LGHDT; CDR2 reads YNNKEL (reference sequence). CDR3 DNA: TGTGCCAGCAGCCAAGGGACAGGGGCTAATTCACCCCTCCACTTT. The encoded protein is CASSQGTGANSPLHF.

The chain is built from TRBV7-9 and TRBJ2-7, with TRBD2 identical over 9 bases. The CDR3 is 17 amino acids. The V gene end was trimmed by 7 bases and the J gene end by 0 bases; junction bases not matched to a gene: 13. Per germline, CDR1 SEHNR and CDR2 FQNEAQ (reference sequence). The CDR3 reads CASTGRASGISSYEQYF. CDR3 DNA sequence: TGTGCCAGCACCGGGCGGGCTAGCGGGATCAGCTCCTACGAGCAGTACTTC.

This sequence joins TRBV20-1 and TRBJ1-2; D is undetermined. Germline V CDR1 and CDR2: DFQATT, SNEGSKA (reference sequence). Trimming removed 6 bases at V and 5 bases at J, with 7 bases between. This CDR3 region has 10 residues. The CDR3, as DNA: TGCAGTGCCGCCGCGTATGGCTACACCTTC. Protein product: CSAAAYGYTF.

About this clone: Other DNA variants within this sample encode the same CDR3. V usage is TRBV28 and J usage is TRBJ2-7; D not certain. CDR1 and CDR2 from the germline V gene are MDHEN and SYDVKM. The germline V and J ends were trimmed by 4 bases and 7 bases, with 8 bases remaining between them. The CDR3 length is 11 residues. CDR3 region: CASSSPREQYF. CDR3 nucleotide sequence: TGTGCCAGCAGTTCCCCCCGGGAGCAGTACTTC.

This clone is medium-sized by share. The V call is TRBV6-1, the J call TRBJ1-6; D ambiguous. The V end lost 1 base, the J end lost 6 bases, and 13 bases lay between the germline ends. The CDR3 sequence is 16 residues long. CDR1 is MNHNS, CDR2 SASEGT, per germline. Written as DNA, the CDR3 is TGTGCCAGCAGTGAAGAGGAGGGAAGAGGTAATTCACCCCTCCACTTT. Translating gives CASSEEEGRGNSPLHF.

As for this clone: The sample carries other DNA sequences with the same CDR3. This CDR3 is CAWSVQGNQPQHF. In DNA, the CDR3 is TGTGCCTGGAGTGTCCAGGGAAATCAGCCCCAGCATTTT. The genes are TRBV30 and TRBJ1-5; D is possibly TRBD1 (5 bases). The CDR3 runs 13 residues. The germline V and J ends were trimmed by 0 bases and 4 bases, with 7 bases remaining between them. The V gene's germline CDR1 is GTSNPN and CDR2 SVGIG (reference sequence).

The DNA of the CDR3 is TGCGCCAGCAGCGCCCGGGGGACAGGGTCCGAGCAGTACTTC. Translating it yields CASSARGTGSEQYF. The V call is TRBV4-1, the J call TRBJ2-7; 9 positions agree with TRBD1. Looked up from germline, CDR1 is MGHRA and CDR2 is YSYEKL. The CDR3 runs 14 residues. Germline trimming cut 5 bases from V and 6 bases from J; bases unmatched to any gene: 8.

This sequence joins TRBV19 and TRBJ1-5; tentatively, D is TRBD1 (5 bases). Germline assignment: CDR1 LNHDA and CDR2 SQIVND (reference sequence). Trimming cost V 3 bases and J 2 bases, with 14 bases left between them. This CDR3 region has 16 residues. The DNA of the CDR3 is TGTGCCAGTAGTATTGTAACAGGAAGGGGCAATCAGCCCCAGCATTTT. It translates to CASSIVTGRGNQPQHF.

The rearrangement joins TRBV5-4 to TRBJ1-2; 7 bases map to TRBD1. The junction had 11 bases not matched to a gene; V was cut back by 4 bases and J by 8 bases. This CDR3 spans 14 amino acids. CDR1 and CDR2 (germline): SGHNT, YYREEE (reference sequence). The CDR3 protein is CASSVTGAQWGYTF. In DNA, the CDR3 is TGTGCCAGCAGCGTAACAGGGGCGCAATGGGGCTACACCTTC.